The rows below give T cell receptor beta chains drawn from one sample of a study of shared clonotypes between healthy human individuals. Some clones are missing from TCRdb's copy, which holds only in-frame ones; the method was immunoSEQ multiplex PCR. This table has fewer than 650,000 clones, around three quarters appearing once. The source material was PBMCs. The receptors derive from a woman aged 40 to 50 in good health. Some clones in this sample may be carry-over from other donors' samples. CDR3s include the opening cysteine and the closing phenylalanine or tryptophan. A D gene is named only where the DNA matches it firmly. Clone size is not always given. Where it is, it says once, few, many or a class for expanded clones.

d_call | j_call | clone_size | v_call | cdr3_aa | cdr3_nt
TRBD2 | TRBJ2-1 | NA | TRBV5-4 | CASSLGLAGVNEQFF | TGTGCCAGCAGCTTAGGACTAGCGGGAGTCAATGAGCAGTTCTTC
TRBD1 | TRBJ2-3 | NA | TRBV5-1 | CASSWGRTGGITDTQYF | TGCGCCAGCAGCTGGGGACGGACAGGGGGAATCACAGATACGCAGTATTTT
TRBD1 | TRBJ1-1 | NA | TRBV28 | CASRQKRQGVGMNTEAFF | TGTGCCAGCAGACAAAAGAGGCAGGGGGTTGGGATGAACACTGAAGCTTTCTTT
TRBD1 | TRBJ1-4 | NA | TRBV6-5 | CASSRTGAKEKLFF | TGTGCCAGCAGCAGGACAGGGGCAAAGGAAAAACTGTTTTTT
NA | TRBJ1-5 | once | TRBV30 | CAWSVSGDQPQHF | TGTGCCTGGAGTGTATCAGGAGATCAGCCCCAGCATTTT
TRBD2 | TRBJ2-1 | many | TRBV6-4 | CASSVLAGEHSYNEQFF | TGTGCCAGCAGTGTGTTAGCGGGAGAGCACTCCTACAATGAGCAGTTCTTC
TRBD2 | TRBJ2-7 | NA | TRBV28 | CASSLLAGASYEQYF | TGTGCCAGCAGTCTCTTAGCGGGGGCCTCCTACGAGCAGTACTTC
NA | TRBJ2-7 | NA | TRBV6-5 | CASSEGGDWYEQYF | TGTGCCAGCAGCGAAGGGGGGGACTGGTACGAGCAGTACTTC
NA | TRBJ1-1 | NA | TRBV6-1 | CASSERGRTEAFF | TGTGCCAGCAGTGAACGGGGGAGAACTGAAGCTTTCTTT
TRBD2 | TRBJ2-1 | NA | TRBV19 | CASSIVSGGSNEQFF | TGTGCCAGTAGTATAGTATCGGGAGGGTCTAATGAGCAGTTCTTC
NA | TRBJ2-2 | NA | TRBV7-3 | CASSKLVAGELFF | TGTGCCAGCAGCAAACTGGTCGCCGGGGAGCTGTTTTTT
TRBD1 | TRBJ1-2 | many | TRBV28 | CASRSTGSNYGYTF | TGTGCCAGCAGGTCGACAGGGTCCAACTATGGCTACACCTTC
TRBD1 | TRBJ2-7 | few | TRBV18 | CASSPGTGPYEQYF | TGTGCCAGCTCGCCAGGGACAGGACCTTACGAGCAGTACTTC
TRBD1 | TRBJ2-4 | NA | TRBV7-9 | CASSPRTGGDIQYF | TGTGCCAGCAGCCCCCGGACAGGGGGAGACATTCAGTACTTC
NA | TRBJ2-5 | NA | TRBV10-3 | CAIGESETQYF | TGTGCCATCGGAGAGTCCGAGACCCAGTACTTC
NA | TRBJ2-3 | few | TRBV30 | CAWGRGTDTQYF | TGTGCCTGGGGAAGGGGCACAGATACGCAGTATTTT
NA | TRBJ1-1 | NA | TRBV18 | CASSPPGPGAFF | TGTGCCAGCTCACCACCGGGGCCCGGAGCTTTCTTT
NA | TRBJ2-7 | NA | TRBV7-3 | CASSLVIYSPAEKLAYEQYF | TGTGCCAGCAGCTTAGTTATTTACTCCCCGGCCGAGAAGCTAGCCTACGAGCAGTACTTC
TRBD1 | TRBJ2-7 | NA | TRBV28 | CASSLQGNEQYF | TGTGCCAGCAGCCTACAGGGGAACGAGCAGTACTTC
NA | TRBJ2-1 | NA | TRBV7-9 | CASSLGYGYRQHNEQFF | TGTGCCAGCAGCTTAGGGTACGGATATAGGCAGCACAATGAGCAGTTCTTC
NA | TRBJ1-4 | NA | TRBV6-4 | CASSKEFTSRGEKLFF | TGTGCCAGCAGCAAGGAATTCACTTCAAGGGGTGAAAAACTGTTTTTT
TRBD2 | TRBJ2-7 | NA | TRBV14 | CASSQGGSGRGGEQYF | TGTGCCAGCAGCCAAGGGGGAAGCGGGAGAGGAGGCGAGCAGTACTTC
NA | TRBJ1-2 | NA | TRBV11-2 | CASSLAGWDFYTF | TGTGCCAGCAGCCTTGCTGGGTGGGATTTTTACACCTTC
TRBD1 | TRBJ1-1 | NA | TRBV5-4 | CASRYGQGRGTEAFF | TGTGCCAGCAGGTACGGACAGGGTAGGGGCACTGAAGCTTTCTTT
NA | TRBJ2-7 | NA | TRBV11-2 | CASSPGAYFDEQYF | TGTGCCAGCAGCCCTGGGGCTTATTTCGACGAGCAGTACTTC
TRBD1 | TRBJ1-3 | NA | TRBV18 | CASSPGQLDFSSGNTIYF | TGTGCCAGCTCACCGGGACAGCTAGACTTTAGCTCTGGAAACACCATATATTTT
NA | TRBJ2-5 | once | TRBV30 | CAWGGGGVTQYF | TGTGCCTGGGGTGGAGGCGGCGTGACCCAGTACTTC
NA | TRBJ2-1 | once | TRBV11-2 | CASSLEQSSYNEQFF | TGTGCCAGCAGCTTAGAACAAAGCTCCTACAATGAGCAGTTCTTC
NA | TRBJ1-1 | NA | TRBV25-1 | CASSEATEYTEAFF | TGTGCCAGCAGTGAGGCTACCGAGTACACTGAAGCTTTCTTT
TRBD1 | TRBJ1-5 | once | TRBV27 | CASTPGTGYQPQHF | TGTGCCAGCACGCCCGGGACAGGATATCAGCCCCAGCATTTT
TRBD1 | TRBJ1-1 | NA | TRBV7-9 | CASSSQGGTEAFF | TGTGCCAGCAGCTCACAGGGGGGCACTGAAGCTTTCTTT
NA | TRBJ2-7 | once | TRBV27 | CASSKTDRLVQYF | TGTGCCAGCAGTAAAACGGACCGCCTGGTGCAGTACTTC
NA | TRBJ2-7 | NA | TRBV11-2 | CASSLRDTYEQYF | TGTGCCAGCAGCTTGAGGGATACCTACGAGCAGTACTTC
NA | TRBJ1-1 | NA | TRBV20-1 | CSAMYALEAFF | TGCAGTGCCATGTACGCTCTTGAAGCTTTCTTT
NA | TRBJ2-7 | NA | TRBV7-9 | CASSLLAGSYEQYF | TGTGCCAGCAGCTTGCTCGCCGGGTCCTACGAGCAGTACTTC
NA | TRBJ1-1 | NA | TRBV28 | CASSLLGQKNTEAFF | TGTGCCAGCAGTTTGCTTGGACAGAAGAACACTGAAGCTTTCTTT
NA | TRBJ2-7 | NA | TRBV6-5 | CASSRDGYEQYF | TGTGCCAGCAGCCGGGACGGCTACGAGCAGTACTTC
NA | TRBJ2-1 | NA | TRBV5-4 | CASSLGTRSQFF | TGTGCCAGCAGCTTGGGAACTAGGAGTCAGTTCTTC
TRBD1 | TRBJ2-3 | NA | TRBV19 | CASSWGTGSTDTQYF | TGTGCCAGTAGTTGGGGGACAGGGAGCACAGATACGCAGTATTTT